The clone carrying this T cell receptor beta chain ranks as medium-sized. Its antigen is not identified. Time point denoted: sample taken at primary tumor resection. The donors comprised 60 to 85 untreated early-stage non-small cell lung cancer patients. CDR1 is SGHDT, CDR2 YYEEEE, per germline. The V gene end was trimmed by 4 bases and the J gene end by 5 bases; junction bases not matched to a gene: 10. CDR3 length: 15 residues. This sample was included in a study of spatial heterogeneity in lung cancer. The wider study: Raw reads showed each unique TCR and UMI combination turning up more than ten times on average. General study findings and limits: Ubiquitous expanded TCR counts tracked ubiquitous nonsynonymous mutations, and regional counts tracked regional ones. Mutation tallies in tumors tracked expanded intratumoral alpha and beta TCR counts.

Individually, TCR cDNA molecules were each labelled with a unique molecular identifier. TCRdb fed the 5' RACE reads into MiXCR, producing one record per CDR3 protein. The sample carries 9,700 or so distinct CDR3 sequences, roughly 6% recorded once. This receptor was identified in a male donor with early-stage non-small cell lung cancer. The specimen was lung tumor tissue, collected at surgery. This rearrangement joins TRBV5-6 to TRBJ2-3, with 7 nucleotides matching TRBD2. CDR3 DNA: TGTGCCAGCAGCCCGGGGTGGACGGGAGGAGATACGCAGTATTTT. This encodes CASSPGWTGGDTQYF.